Following are 28 T cell receptor beta chains from one sample sequenced in a study of T cell responses to AZD1222 COVID-19 vaccine. Sequencing used immunoSEQ multiplex PCR; TCRdb keeps in-frame clones, though not all of them. This repertoire shows about 110,000 clones, over 80% found once; its top ten account for about 6.8%. Material: peripheral blood, obtained 28 days after the second AZD1222 dose. The receptor source for this set is an adult who received the AZD1222 COVID-19 vaccine.

The chain recombines TRBV5-4 with TRBJ2-2; D gene unclear. CDR3 length: 15 amino acids. Germline V gene lookup returns CDR1 SGHNT and CDR2 YYREEE (reference sequence). Trimming cost V 2 bases and J 5 bases, with 13 bases left between them. CDR3 DNA sequence: TGTGCCAGCAGCTTTGGGTCGGTAGGGACCGGGGAGCTGTTTTTT. Protein sequence: CASSFGSVGTGELFF.

This clone was seen just once. The chain couples TRBV4-3 to TRBJ1-2, with D uncertain. The V gene lost 1 base and the J gene lost 4 bases, with 10 bases spanning the gap. The CDR3 consists of 14 residues. The germline V gene has CDR1 LGHNA and CDR2 YSLEER. CDR3 bases: TGCGCCAGCAGCCAAGTCGGGATTCGCTATGGCTACACCTTC. Residues: CASSQVGIRYGYTF.

This chain links TRBV14 with TRBJ2-3; 11 bases align to TRBD2. The V and J ends lost 3 bases and 4 bases, in that order; junction bases with no gene match: 0. The CDR3 is made up of 14 amino acids. Germline V lookup: CDR1 SGHDN, CDR2 FVKESK. Written as DNA, the CDR3 is TGTGCCAGCAGCCATAGCGGGGGGGCAGATACGCAGTATTTT. This encodes CASSHSGGADTQYF.

This rearrangement joins TRBV6-2 or TRBV6-3 to TRBJ2-1; 7 bases agree with TRBD2. The CDR3 has 15 amino acids. J gave up 8 bases and V 2 bases, and 9 bases lay outside the gene matches. The V gene's germline CDR1 is MNHEY and CDR2 SVGEGT. For the CDR3, the DNA is TGTGCCAGCAGTTACAACAGCGGGAATTGGGATGAGCAGTTCTTC. It is translated as CASSYNSGNWDEQFF.

This chain connects TRBV23-1 to TRBJ2-1, with TRBD1 identical over 7 bases. Being an ORF, TRBV23-1 has a function that is uncertain. Trimming removed 3 bases from V and 5 bases from J; junction bases left unmatched: 10. The CDR3 loop spans 16 amino acids. CDR3 DNA sequence: TGCGCCAGCAGTCACCTTATCGACAGGGCCCACAATGAGCAGTTCTTC. The encoded protein is CASSHLIDRAHNEQFF.

This chain joins TRBV7-9 and TRBJ1-6; a weak D match, TRBD1 (5 bases). This CDR3 has 14 residues. The ends were cut back, 2 bases at V and 14 bases at J, with 16 bases in the middle. CDR1 SEHNR and CDR2 FQNEAQ come from the germline V gene (reference sequence). This CDR3 reads CASSLSPGPSTLHF. The CDR3 DNA sequence: TGTGCCAGCAGCTTATCCCCAGGGCCGAGTACCCTCCACTTT.

The rearrangement uses TRBV6-5 and TRBJ1-1, with D hard to call. V was pared by 2 bases and J by 1 base, with 8 bases between. This CDR3 spans 14 amino acids. Germline CDR1 and CDR2: MNHEY and SVGAGI. The CDR3 nucleotides read TGTGCCAGCAGTTACAGTCCCAGGAACACTGAAGCTTTCTTT. It yields the protein CASSYSPRNTEAFF.

The V and J genes are TRBV9 and TRBJ2-7; the D gene could be TRBD1 or TRBD2 (6 bases each). V lost 4 bases and J 3 bases, leaving 20 bases between the germline ends. Germline CDR1 reads SGDLS; CDR2 reads YYNGEE. There are 16 residues in the CDR3. The DNA of the CDR3 is TGTGCCAGCAGCCCCACCCTAGGAGGGACACTCTACGAGCAGTACTTC. Its protein is CASSPTLGGTLYEQYF.

The genes are TRBV3-1 (or the pseudogene TRBV3-2) and TRBJ1-4, with D tentatively TRBD1 (5 bases). Germline-derived CDR1 and CDR2 are LGHDT and YNNKEL (reference sequence). Trimming left V 4 bases short and J 8 bases short, with 11 bases between. CDR3 length equals 13 residues. The CDR3 DNA reads as TGTGCCAGCAGCCCCGGGACTGCCGAAAAACTGTTTTTT. Translation: CASSPGTAEKLFF.

The V and J genes are TRBV7-2 and TRBJ2-4; tentatively, D is TRBD2 (6 bases). The CDR3 contains 16 residues. V was pared by 2 bases and J by 6 bases, with 17 bases between. The germline CDR1 and CDR2 sequences are SGHTA and FQGNSA. CDR3: CASSLQQSGSGNIQYF. CDR3 sequence (DNA): TGTGCCAGCAGCTTACAACAGTCCGGGAGCGGAAACATTCAGTACTTC.

A few counts support this clone. The V and J genes are TRBV12-3 or TRBV12-4 and TRBJ1-5; unclear D gene. This CDR3 is 12 amino acids long. Deletions cut 3 bases from V and 4 bases from J, with 4 bases between. This chain's CDR3 is CASSLMNQPQHF. DNA for the CDR3: TGTGCCAGCAGTTTGATGAATCAGCCCCAGCATTTT.

The chain links TRBV6-5 to TRBJ2-1, with TRBD2 matching 7 bases. In germline, CDR1 is MNHEY, CDR2 SVGAGI. J lost 8 bases, V lost 2 bases, and 9 bases had no gene match. This CDR3 contains 15 residues. The CDR3 DNA sequence: TGTGCCAGCAGTTACCTCGGGACTATGCTCGATGAGCAGTTCTTC. Translated: CASSYLGTMLDEQFF.

The chain links TRBV7-8 to TRBJ1-2; 9 bases are shared with TRBD1. Germline trimming cut 5 bases from V and 8 bases from J; bases unmatched to any gene: 6. The germline V gene encodes CDR1 SGHVS and CDR2 FQNEAQ. The CDR3 runs to 13 residues. CDR3 loop: CASSSDRGKGYTF. In nucleotides, the CDR3 is TGTGCCAGCAGCAGTGACAGGGGGAAAGGCTACACCTTC.

The chain is built from TRBV30 and TRBJ1-6; D remains unclear. In germline, CDR1 is GTSNPN, CDR2 SVGIG (reference sequence). The CDR3 contains 14 residues. Trimming cost V 2 bases and J 9 bases, with 14 bases left between them. The CDR3 DNA is TGTGCCTGGAGTAATGGGGTGGTGGGTTCACCCCTCCACTTT. This translates into CAWSNGVVGSPLHF.

The chain employs TRBV30 and TRBJ1-1; D perhaps matches TRBD1 (5 bases). V was cut by 3 bases and J by 7 bases, with 15 bases left in between. The CDR3 sequence is 13 residues long. The germline V gene encodes CDR1 GTSNPN and CDR2 SVGIG (reference sequence). This CDR3 is CAWSAFWGSEAFF. CDR3 nucleotide sequence: TGTGCCTGGAGCGCTTTCTGGGGGAGTGAAGCTTTCTTT.

The gene calls are TRBV6-5 and TRBJ1-2; D may be TRBD1 (5 bases). This CDR3 contains 13 residues. Germline values: CDR1 MNHEY, CDR2 SVGAGI. Trimming cost V 8 bases and J 5 bases, with 15 bases left between them. The CDR3 loop is CASQSGVGYGYTF. The CDR3 bases are TGTGCCAGCCAATCGGGGGTAGGGTATGGCTACACCTTC.

This chain connects TRBV4-3 to TRBJ1-1, with D possibly matching TRBD1 (5 bases). CDR1 is LGHNA, CDR2 YSLEER, per germline. The CDR3 is 13 amino acids. Deletions cut 1 base from V and 4 bases from J, with 7 bases between. CDR3 residues: CASSQGRATEAFF. Here the CDR3 DNA reads TGCGCCAGCAGCCAAGGCAGGGCCACTGAAGCTTTCTTT.

V and J are TRBV2 and TRBJ1-3; 9 positions agree with TRBD1. The V gene's germline CDR1 is SNHLY and CDR2 FYNNEI. The ends lost 4 bases at V and 6 bases at J; junction bases unmatched: 7. The CDR3 covers 15 residues. CDR3 coding DNA: TGTGCCAGCAGTGGGCGGACAGGGGCGGAAAACACCATATATTTT. It codes for CASSGRTGAENTIYF. The whole variable domain, remainder taken from reference TRBV2 and TRBJ1-3, is EPEVTQTPSHQVTQMGQEVILRCVPISNHLYFYWYRQILGQKVEFLVSFYNNEISEKSEIFDDQFSVERPDGSNFTLKIRSTKLEDSAMYFCASSGRTGAENTIYFGEGSWLTVV.

The chain is built from TRBV28 and TRBJ1-1; perhaps TRBD1 as D (5 bases). The CDR3 has 12 amino acids. Germline values: CDR1 MDHEN, CDR2 SYDVKM. The V gene lost 6 bases and the J gene lost 8 bases, with 13 bases spanning the gap. The CDR3 protein is CASRGGVAEAFF. For the CDR3, the DNA is TGTGCCAGCAGGGGAGGGGTGGCCGAAGCTTTCTTT.

CDR3 sequence: CASSSPGGANEQFF. The CDR3 DNA is TGTGCCAGCAGTTCCCCGGGAGGGGCGAATGAGCAGTTCTTC. This chain links TRBV28 with TRBJ2-1; 8 bases align to TRBD2. This CDR3 spans 14 amino acids. Unmatched junction bases numbered 6, after V lost 4 bases and J lost 7 bases. In germline, CDR1 is MDHEN, CDR2 SYDVKM. Complete variable domain (other parts from reference TRBV28 and TRBJ2-1): DVKVTQSSRYLVKRTGEKVFLECVQDMDHENMFWYRQDPGLGLRLIYFSYDVKMKEKGDIPEGYSVSREKKERFSLILESASTNQTSMYLCASSSPGGANEQFFGPGTRLTVL.

The genes are TRBV25-1 and TRBJ2-7, with D possibly TRBD2 on 5 matching bases. V dropped 7 bases and J dropped 4 bases, with 14 bases sitting between them. The CDR3 is 13 residues long. The germline gives CDR1 MGHDK, CDR2 SYGVNS. The CDR3 DNA follows: TGTGCCAGCATTCCCCCCACGGGGTACGAGCAGTACTTC. This codes for CASIPPTGYEQYF.

The chain links TRBV2 to TRBJ1-1; 7 bases fit TRBD1. CDR1 and CDR2 (germline): SNHLY, FYNNEI. This CDR3 spans 12 amino acids. Trimming took 6 bases from V and 6 from J; bases not matched to a gene: 4. CDR3 coding DNA: TGTGCCAGCAGGCGGGACAGCCCTGAAGCTTTCTTT. Amino acid sequence: CASRRDSPEAFF.

This sequence joins TRBV5-1 and TRBJ2-1; 10 bases align to TRBD2. The CDR3 spans 15 residues. CDR1 and CDR2 (germline): SGHRS, YFSETQ. The junction had 3 bases not matched to a gene; V was cut back by 4 bases and J by 2 bases. CDR3 nucleotide sequence: TGCGCCAGCAGCCCCAGCGGGAGGGCCTACAATGAGCAGTTCTTC. Its protein is CASSPSGRAYNEQFF.

The V gene is TRBV30, the J gene TRBJ1-3; D is perhaps TRBD1 (6 bases). With 2 bases removed from V and 4 bases from J, the gap between germline ends came to 12 bases. The CDR3 has 14 amino acids. Germline assignment: CDR1 GTSNPN and CDR2 SVGIG (reference sequence). This CDR3 reads CAWSTGSGGNTIYF. CDR3 sequence (DNA): TGTGCCTGGAGTACAGGGTCTGGCGGAAACACCATATATTTT. The complete variable domain, with remaining parts taken from reference TRBV30 and TRBJ1-3, reads SQTIHQWPATLVQPVGSPLSLECTVEGTSNPNLYWYRQAAGRGLQLLFYSVGIGQISSEVPQNLSASRPQDRQFILSSKKLLLSDSGFYLCAWSTGSGGNTIYFGEGSWLTVV.

The J gene is TRBJ1-1, the V gene TRBV27; D is possibly TRBD1 (6 bases). Trimming pared 1 base from V and 10 bases from J, leaving 13 bases between. In germline, CDR1 is MNHEY, CDR2 SMNVEV (reference sequence). CDR3 length: 13 amino acids. The CDR3 loop is CASSLYPQGGAFF. The CDR3 DNA reads TGTGCCAGCAGTTTATACCCCCAAGGGGGAGCTTTCTTT.

The table lists this clone with a count of one. The rearrangement uses TRBV6-5 and TRBJ1-5; no clear D. V was clipped by 6 bases and J by 7 bases, with 13 bases between them. From germline, CDR1 is MNHEY and CDR2 SVGAGI. CDR3 length: 13 amino acids. CDR3 residues: CASSPEGGQPQHF. CDR3 bases: TGTGCCAGCAGCCCGGAGGGTGGACAGCCCCAGCATTTT.

The gene calls are TRBV5-1 and TRBJ2-5; a possible D gene is TRBD2 (6 bases). The CDR3 loop spans 15 amino acids. Germline CDR1 and CDR2: SGHRS and YFSETQ. Trimming left V 0 bases short and J 6 bases short, with 15 bases between. CDR3 amino acids: CASSLEGGGIKTQYF. The CDR3 DNA is TGCGCCAGCAGCTTGGAGGGAGGTGGCATAAAGACCCAGTACTTC.

This clone was seen once. The rearrangement joins TRBV12-3 or TRBV12-4 to TRBJ1-2, with no clear D. The V end was cut by 2 bases, the J end by 3 bases, with 4 bases between. The CDR3 length is 12 residues. The CDR3 bases are TGTGCCAGCAGTTTAACAGACTATGGCTACACCTTC. Translated: CASSLTDYGYTF.